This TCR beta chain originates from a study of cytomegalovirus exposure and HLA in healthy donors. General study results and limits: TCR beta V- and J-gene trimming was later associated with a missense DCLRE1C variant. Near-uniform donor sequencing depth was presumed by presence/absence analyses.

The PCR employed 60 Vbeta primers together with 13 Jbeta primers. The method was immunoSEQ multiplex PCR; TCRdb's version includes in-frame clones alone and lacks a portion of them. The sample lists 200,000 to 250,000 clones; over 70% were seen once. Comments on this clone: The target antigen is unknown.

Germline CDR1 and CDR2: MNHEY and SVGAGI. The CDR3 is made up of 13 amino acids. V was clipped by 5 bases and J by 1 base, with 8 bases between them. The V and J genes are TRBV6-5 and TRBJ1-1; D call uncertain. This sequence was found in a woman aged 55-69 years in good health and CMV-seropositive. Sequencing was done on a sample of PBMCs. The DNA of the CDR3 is TGTGCCAGCAGTGCGTTCGGGAACACTGAAGCTTTCTTT. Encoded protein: CASSAFGNTEAFF.